Sequencing of this T cell receptor (beta chain) was carried out in a study of cytomegalovirus exposure and HLA in healthy donors. General study points: Cytomegalovirus association was assigned to 170 or so TCR beta chains. The authors considered a cluster of highly shared sequence variants likely to be a sequencing artifact.

CDR3 length: 18 residues. Trimming took 0 bases from V and 3 from J; bases not matched to a gene: 9. The V gene's germline CDR1 is SGDLS and CDR2 YYNGEE. All the people who gave samples were healthy bone marrow donors. Primers for the PCR totalled 60 Vbeta and 13 Jbeta. The data were produced by immunoSEQ multiplex PCR, yet TCRdb's version contains in-frame clones alone and is incomplete. This table has approximately 190,000 clones, 82% appearing once. This clone was observed a single time. The antigen is unknown. The rearrangement uses TRBV9 and TRBJ2-3, with 11 bases identical to TRBD2. Sequenced: PBMCs. The TCR sequence derives from a boy aged 2 to 10 in good health and CMV-seronegative. CDR3 loop: CASSVGSLAGGLTDTQYF. CDR3 DNA: TGTGCCAGCAGCGTAGGATCGTTAGCGGGGGGGCTAACAGATACGCAGTATTTT.